This T cell receptor beta chain was documented in a study of OX40 agonist ivuxolimab in advanced cancers. Only in-frame clones appear in the TCRdb table, and some are missing; sequencing was by immunoSEQ multiplex PCR. The sample records 45,000 to 60,000 clones, approximately 90% being singletons. Trimming took off 1 base at V and 13 bases at J, with 11 bases between the two ends. CDR3 length: 13 residues. Germline assignment: CDR1 SGHNT and CDR2 YENEEA. The TCR originated in an adult with an advanced solid tumor such as melanoma, head and neck, liver or kidney cancer. J is TRBJ1-6 and V is TRBV11-3; a possible D gene is TRBD1 (5 bases). The starting material was CD4+ or CD8+ T cells sorted from blood, obtained in a trial of the OX40 agonist ivuxolimab. The CDR3 reads CASSLGDSMPLHF. The CDR3 bases are TGTGCCAGCAGCTTAGGGGACTCTATGCCCCTCCACTTT.